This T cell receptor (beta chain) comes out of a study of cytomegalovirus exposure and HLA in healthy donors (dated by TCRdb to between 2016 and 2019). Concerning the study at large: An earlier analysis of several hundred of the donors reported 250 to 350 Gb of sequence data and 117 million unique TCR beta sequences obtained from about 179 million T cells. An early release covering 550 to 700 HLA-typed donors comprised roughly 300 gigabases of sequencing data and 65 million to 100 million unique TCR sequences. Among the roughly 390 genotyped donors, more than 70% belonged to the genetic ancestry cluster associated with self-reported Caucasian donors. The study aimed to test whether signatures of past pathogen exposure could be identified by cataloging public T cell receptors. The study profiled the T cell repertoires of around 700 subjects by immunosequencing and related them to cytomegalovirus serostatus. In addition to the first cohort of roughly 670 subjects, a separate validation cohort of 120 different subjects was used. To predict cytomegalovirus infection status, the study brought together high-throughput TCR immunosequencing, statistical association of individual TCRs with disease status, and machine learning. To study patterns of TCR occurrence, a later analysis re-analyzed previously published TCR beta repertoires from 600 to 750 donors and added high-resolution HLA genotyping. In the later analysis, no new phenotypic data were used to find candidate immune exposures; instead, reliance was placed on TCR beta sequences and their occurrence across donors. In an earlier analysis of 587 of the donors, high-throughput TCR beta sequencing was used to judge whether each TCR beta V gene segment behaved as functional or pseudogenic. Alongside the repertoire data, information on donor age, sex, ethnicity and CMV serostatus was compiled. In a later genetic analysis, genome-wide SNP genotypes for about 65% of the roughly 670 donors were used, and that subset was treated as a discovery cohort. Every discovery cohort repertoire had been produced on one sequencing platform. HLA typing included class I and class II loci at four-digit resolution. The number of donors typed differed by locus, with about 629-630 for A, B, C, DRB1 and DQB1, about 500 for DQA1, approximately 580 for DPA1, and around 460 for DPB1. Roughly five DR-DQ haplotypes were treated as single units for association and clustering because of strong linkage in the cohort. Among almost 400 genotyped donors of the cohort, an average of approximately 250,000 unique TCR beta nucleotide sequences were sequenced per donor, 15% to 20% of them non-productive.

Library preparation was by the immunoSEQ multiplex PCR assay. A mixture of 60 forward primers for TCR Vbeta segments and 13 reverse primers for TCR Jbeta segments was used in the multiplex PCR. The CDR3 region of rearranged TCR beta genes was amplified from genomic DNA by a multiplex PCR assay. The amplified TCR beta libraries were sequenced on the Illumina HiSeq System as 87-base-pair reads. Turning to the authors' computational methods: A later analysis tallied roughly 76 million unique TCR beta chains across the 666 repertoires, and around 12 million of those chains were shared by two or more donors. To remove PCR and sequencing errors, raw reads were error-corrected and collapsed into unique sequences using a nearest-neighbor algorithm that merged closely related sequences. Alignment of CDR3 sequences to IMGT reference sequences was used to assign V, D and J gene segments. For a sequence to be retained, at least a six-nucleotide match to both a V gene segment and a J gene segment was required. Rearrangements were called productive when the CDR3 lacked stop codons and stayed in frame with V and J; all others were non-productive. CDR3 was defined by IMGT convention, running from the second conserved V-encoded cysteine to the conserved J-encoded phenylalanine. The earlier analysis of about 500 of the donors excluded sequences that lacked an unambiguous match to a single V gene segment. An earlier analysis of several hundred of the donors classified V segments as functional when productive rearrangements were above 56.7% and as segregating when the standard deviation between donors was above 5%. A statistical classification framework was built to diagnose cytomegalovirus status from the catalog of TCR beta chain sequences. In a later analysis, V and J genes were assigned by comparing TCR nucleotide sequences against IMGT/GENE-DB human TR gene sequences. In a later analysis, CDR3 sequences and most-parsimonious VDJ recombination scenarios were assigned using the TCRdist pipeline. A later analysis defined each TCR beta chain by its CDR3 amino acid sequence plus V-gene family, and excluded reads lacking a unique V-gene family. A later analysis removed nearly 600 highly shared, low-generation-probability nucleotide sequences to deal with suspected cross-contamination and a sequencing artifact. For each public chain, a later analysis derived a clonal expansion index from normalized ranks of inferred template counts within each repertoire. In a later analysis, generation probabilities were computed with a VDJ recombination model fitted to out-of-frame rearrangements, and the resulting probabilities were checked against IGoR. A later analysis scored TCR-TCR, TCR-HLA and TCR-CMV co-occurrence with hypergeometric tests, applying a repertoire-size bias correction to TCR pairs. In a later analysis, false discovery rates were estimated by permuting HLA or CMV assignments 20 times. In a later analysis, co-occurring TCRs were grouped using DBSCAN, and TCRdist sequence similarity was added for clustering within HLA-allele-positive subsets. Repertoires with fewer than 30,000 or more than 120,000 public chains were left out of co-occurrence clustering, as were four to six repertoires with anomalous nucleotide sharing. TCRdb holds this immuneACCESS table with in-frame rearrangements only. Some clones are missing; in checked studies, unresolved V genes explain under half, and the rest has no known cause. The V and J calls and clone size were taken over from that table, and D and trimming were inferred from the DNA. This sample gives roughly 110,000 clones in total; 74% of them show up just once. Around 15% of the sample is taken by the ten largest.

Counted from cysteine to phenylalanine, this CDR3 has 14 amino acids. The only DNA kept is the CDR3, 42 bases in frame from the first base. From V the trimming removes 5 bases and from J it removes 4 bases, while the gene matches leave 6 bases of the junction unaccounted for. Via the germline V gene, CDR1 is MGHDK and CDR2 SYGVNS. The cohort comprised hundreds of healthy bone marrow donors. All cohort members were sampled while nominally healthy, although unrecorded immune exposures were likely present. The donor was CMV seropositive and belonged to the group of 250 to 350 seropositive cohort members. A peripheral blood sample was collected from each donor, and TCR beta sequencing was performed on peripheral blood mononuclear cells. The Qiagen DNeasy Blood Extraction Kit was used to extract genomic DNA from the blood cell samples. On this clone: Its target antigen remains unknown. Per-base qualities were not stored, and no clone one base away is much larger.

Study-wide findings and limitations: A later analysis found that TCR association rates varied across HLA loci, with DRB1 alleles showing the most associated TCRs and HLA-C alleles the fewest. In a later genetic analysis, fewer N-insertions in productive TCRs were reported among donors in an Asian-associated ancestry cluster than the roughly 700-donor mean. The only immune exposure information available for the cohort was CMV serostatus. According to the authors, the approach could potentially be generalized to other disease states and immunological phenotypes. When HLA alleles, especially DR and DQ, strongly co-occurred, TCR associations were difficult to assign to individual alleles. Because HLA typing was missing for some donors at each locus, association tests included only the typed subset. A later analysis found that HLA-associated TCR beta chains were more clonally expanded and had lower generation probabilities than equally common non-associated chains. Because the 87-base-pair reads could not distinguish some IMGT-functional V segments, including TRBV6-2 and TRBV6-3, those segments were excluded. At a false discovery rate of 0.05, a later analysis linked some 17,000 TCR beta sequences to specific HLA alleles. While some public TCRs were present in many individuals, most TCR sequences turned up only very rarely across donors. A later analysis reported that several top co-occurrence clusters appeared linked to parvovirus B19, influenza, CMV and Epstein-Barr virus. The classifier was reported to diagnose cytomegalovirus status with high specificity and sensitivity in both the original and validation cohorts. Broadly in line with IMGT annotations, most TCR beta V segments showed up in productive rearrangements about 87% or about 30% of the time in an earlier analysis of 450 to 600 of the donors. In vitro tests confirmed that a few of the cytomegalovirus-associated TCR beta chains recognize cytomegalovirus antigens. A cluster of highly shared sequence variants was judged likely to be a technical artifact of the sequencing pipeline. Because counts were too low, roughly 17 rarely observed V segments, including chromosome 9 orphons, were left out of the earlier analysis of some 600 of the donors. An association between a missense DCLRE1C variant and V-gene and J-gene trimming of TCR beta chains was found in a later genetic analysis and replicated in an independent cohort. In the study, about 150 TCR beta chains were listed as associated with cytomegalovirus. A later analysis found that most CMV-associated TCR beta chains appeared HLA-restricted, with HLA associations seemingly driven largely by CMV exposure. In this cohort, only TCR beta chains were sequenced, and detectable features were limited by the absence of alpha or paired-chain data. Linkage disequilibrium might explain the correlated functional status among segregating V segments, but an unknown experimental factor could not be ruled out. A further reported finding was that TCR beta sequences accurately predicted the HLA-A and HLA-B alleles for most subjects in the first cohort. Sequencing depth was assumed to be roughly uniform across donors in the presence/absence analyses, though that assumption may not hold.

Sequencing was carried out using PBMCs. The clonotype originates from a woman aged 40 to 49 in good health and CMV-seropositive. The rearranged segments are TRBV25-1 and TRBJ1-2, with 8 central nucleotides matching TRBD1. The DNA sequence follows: TGTGCCAGCAGTCTTGGAGGACAGGGCTATGGCTACACCTTC. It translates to CASSLGGQGYGYTF.